This TCR beta chain came from a study of siplizumab effects on memory and regulatory T cells. About this clone: The target antigen is unknown.

A few pairs of donors had their unstimulated naive, memory, effector memory and TEMRA subsets sequenced. Whole-study findings and limits: Neither a naive nor a memory phenotype was assignable to roughly 75-96% of proliferating CD4+ or CD8+ clones. Suppression by proliferating Tregs derived from siplizumab cultures was not verified. Assignment to unstimulated subsets succeeded for only a minor fraction of the alloreactive clones.

This table comes from immunoSEQ multiplex PCR, and its TCRdb copy is limited to in-frame clones, with some not included. The data show some 100,000 clones, with over 95% seen just once and around 0.029% held by the top ten. Sample: naive CD4+ T cells sorted from blood. This TCR was sampled from a human donor in good health.

The CDR3 DNA reads TGTGCCATCAGTGATCGTGCAGATACGCAGTATTTT. Its protein is CAISDRADTQYF. The chain is built from TRBV10-3 and TRBJ2-3; D gene ambiguous. The CDR3 is 12 residues long. The V end was cut by 3 bases, the J end by 4 bases, with 5 bases between. Per germline, CDR1 ENHRY and CDR2 SYGVKD.